These 29 T cell receptor beta chains came from one sample sequenced in a study of cytomegalovirus exposure and HLA in healthy donors. The PCR made use of 60 Vbeta and 13 Jbeta primers. TCRdb's copy holds only in-frame clones and misses some; the assay was immunoSEQ multiplex PCR. The table has over 200,000 clones, approximately 87% seen once. The sample taken for sequencing was PBMCs. The receptors come from a human donor in good health.

V and J are TRBV7-8 and TRBJ2-2, with D hard to call. Germline assignment: CDR1 SGHVS and CDR2 FQNEAQ. The CDR3 extends over 15 amino acids. V lost 3 bases and J lost 5, with 13 bases in between. DNA for the CDR3: TGTGCCAGCAGCTTTTCGCAGGCTGGGACCGGGGAGCTGTTTTTT. Protein: CASSFSQAGTGELFF.

This clone came up once. This chain connects TRBV25-1 to TRBJ1-3; 7 bases fit TRBD1. The CDR3 contains 17 residues. V gave up 1 base and J gave up 2 bases; unmatched junction bases: 8. Germline CDR1 is MGHDK and CDR2 is SYGVNS. Here the CDR3 DNA reads TGTGCCAGCAGTGAATCGGTTGAGGGGGCAACTGGAAACACCATATATTTT. It is translated as CASSESVEGATGNTIYF.

This chain links TRBV2 with TRBJ2-7; TRBD2 is a possible D gene (5 bases). V lost 4 bases and J lost 6, with 10 bases in between. Germline V gene lookup returns CDR1 SNHLY and CDR2 FYNNEI. This CDR3 region has 12 residues. CDR3 residues: CASSVQLGEQYF. CDR3 DNA sequence: TGTGCCAGCAGTGTCCAACTAGGCGAGCAGTACTTC.

V usage is TRBV5-8 and J usage is TRBJ1-2, with D tentatively TRBD1 (5 bases). This CDR3 is built from 15 residues. Germline loops: CDR1 SGHTS, CDR2 YDEGEE. V was cut by 2 bases and J by 7 bases, with 18 bases left in between. The DNA for the CDR3 is TGTGCCAGCAGCTTTGGCTCGGGCAGGGAAAGTGGCTACACCTTC. It encodes CASSFGSGRESGYTF.

V is TRBV5-5 and J is TRBJ2-7; 9 bases agree with TRBD1. From germline, CDR1 is SGHKS and CDR2 YYEKEE (reference sequence). The CDR3 consists of 14 residues. V trimming: 6 bases; J trimming: 4 bases; junction bases outside the gene matches: 8. Here the CDR3 reads CASNLRGQGYEQYF. The CDR3 DNA is TGTGCCAGCAACCTACGGGGACAGGGTTACGAGCAGTACTTC.

This sequence joins TRBV6-1 and TRBJ1-2, with 8 nucleotides matching TRBD1. CDR3 length equals 15 residues. Germline CDR1 reads MNHNS; CDR2 reads SASEGT. The junction had 11 bases not matched to a gene; V was cut back by 4 bases and J by 7 bases. CDR3 sequence reads: CASSVTPDRAGGYTF. In DNA form, the CDR3 reads TGTGCCAGCAGTGTAACCCCGGACAGGGCGGGTGGCTACACCTTC.

The chain couples TRBV7-9 to TRBJ1-1, with D possibly being TRBD1 (6 bases). The CDR3 has 14 residues. Germline V CDR1 and CDR2: SEHNR, FQNEAQ (reference sequence). V lost 1 base, J lost 11 bases, and 17 bases lay in between. The CDR3 DNA reads TGTGCCAGCAGCTTAGGTTGGACAGCTGATGGGGCTTTCTTT. Translation: CASSLGWTADGAFF.

This clone was counted only a few times. This chain joins TRBV5-1 and TRBJ2-7; 9 nucleotides match TRBD2. The CDR3 has 15 residues. The V gene end was trimmed by 0 bases and the J gene end by 3 bases; junction bases not matched to a gene: 4. CDR1 and CDR2 from the germline V gene are SGHRS and YFSETQ. CDR3 coding DNA: TGCGCCAGCAGCTTGGGGGCTAGCGGGAACTACGAGCAGTACTTC. Its protein product is CASSLGASGNYEQYF.

The rearrangement joins TRBV4-1 to TRBJ2-1, with D maybe TRBD2 (5 bases). There are 15 residues in the CDR3. Germline CDR1 and CDR2: MGHRA and YSYEKL. The ends were cut back, 1 base at V and 7 bases at J, with 14 bases in the middle. This CDR3 reads CASSQANLAANEQFF. Here the CDR3 DNA reads TGCGCCAGCAGCCAAGCTAATCTAGCAGCTAATGAGCAGTTCTTC.

V is TRBV5-8 and J is TRBJ1-4, with no clear D. The CDR3 has 12 amino acids. V lost 5 bases and J 5 bases, leaving 7 bases between the germline ends. Germline values: CDR1 SGHTS, CDR2 YDEGEE. The CDR3, as DNA: TGTGCCAGCAGACGGGAGAATGAAAAACTGTTTTTT. It codes for CASRRENEKLFF.

This sequence joins TRBV6-5 and TRBJ2-5; TRBD1 aligns across 7 bases. This CDR3 is 13 amino acids long. The germline V gene has CDR1 MNHEY and CDR2 SVGAGI. The V and J ends lost 6 bases and 7 bases, in that order; junction bases with no gene match: 8. The DNA for the CDR3 is TGTGCCAGCAGCATGGACAGGCAGGGGACCCAGTACTTC. Its protein product is CASSMDRQGTQYF.

This clone was seen just once. Other DNA sequences in the sample encode the same CDR3. The chain has TRBV27 and TRBJ1-5, with D maybe TRBD1 (6 bases). Germline CDR1 and CDR2: MNHEY and SMNVEV (reference sequence). Trimming took off 5 bases at V and 6 bases at J, with 14 bases between the two ends. The CDR3 extends over 14 amino acids. CDR3 residues: CASSPQGGGQPQHF. CDR3 DNA sequence: TGTGCCAGCAGTCCACAGGGCGGGGGTCAGCCCCAGCATTTT.

The CDR3 is CASSTIAGVGTDTQYF. CDR3 in DNA: TGTGCCAGCTCAACAATAGCGGGAGTCGGCACAGATACGCAGTATTTT. The V gene is TRBV18, the J gene TRBJ2-3; TRBD2 agrees at 9 bases. The germline gives CDR1 KGHSH, CDR2 LQKENI. J was trimmed by 1 base and V by 5 bases; bases with no gene match: 7. The CDR3 covers 16 residues.

The rearrangement links TRBV12-5 to TRBJ2-2; D gene ambiguous. The CDR3 consists of 12 residues. CDR1 is LGHNT, CDR2 FRNRAP, per germline. The germline V and J ends were trimmed by 1 base and 5 bases, with 2 bases remaining between them. CDR3 loop: CASGLATGELFF. CDR3 DNA: TGTGCTAGTGGTTTGGCTACCGGGGAGCTGTTTTTT.

This clone was seen more than once but under ten times. The CDR3 loop is CASSPGTGPWEKLFF. The CDR3 nucleotides read TGTGCCAGCTCACCTGGGACAGGGCCTTGGGAAAAACTGTTTTTT. The genes are TRBV18 and TRBJ1-4; 9 bases map to TRBD1. Germline V lookup: CDR1 KGHSH, CDR2 LQKENI. Trimming at V came to 3 bases and at J to 8 bases, leaving 7 bases not matched to a gene. The CDR3 has 15 amino acids.

This clone was detected only a few times. The gene calls are TRBV19 and TRBJ2-7; D is ambiguous. This CDR3 region has 13 residues. The ends were cut back, 5 bases at V and 0 bases at J, with 8 bases in the middle. Germline loops: CDR1 LNHDA, CDR2 SQIVND (reference sequence). CDR3 region: CASSHTRSYEQYF. CDR3 DNA: TGTGCCAGTAGTCACACCCGCTCCTACGAGCAGTACTTC.

This chain links TRBV29-1 with TRBJ1-2; a weak D match, TRBD1 (6 bases). CDR1 is SQVTM, CDR2 ANQGSEA, per germline. V lost 7 bases and J 2 bases, leaving 17 bases between the germline ends. CDR3 length: 14 residues. The CDR3 nucleotides are TGCAGCGCCAATACCGGACAGACCAACTATGGCTACACCTTC. Its translation: CSANTGQTNYGYTF.

This clone showed up just a few times. The chain uses TRBV6-5 and TRBJ1-1; tentative D call: TRBD1 (5 bases). This CDR3 is built from 13 residues. Germline CDR1 is MNHEY and CDR2 is SVGAGI. Trimming stripped 4 bases from V and 6 bases from J, with 12 bases between. CDR3 loop: CASSSRDWSEAFF. In nucleotides, the CDR3 is TGTGCCAGCAGTTCCCGGGACTGGTCTGAAGCTTTCTTT.

The chain couples TRBV19 to TRBJ2-3; tentative D call: TRBD2 (5 bases). The germline gives CDR1 LNHDA, CDR2 SQIVND (reference sequence). The length of the CDR3 is 17 residues. V dropped 3 bases and J dropped 0 bases, with 16 bases sitting between them. CDR3 amino acids: CASSIPPVGGSTDTQYF. The CDR3 nucleotides read TGTGCCAGTAGTATCCCCCCGGTTGGCGGGAGCACAGATACGCAGTATTTT.

The CDR3 coding sequence is TGTGCCACCAGTACCCTGGCGGCATCCTACGAGCAGTACTTC. Its translation: CATSTLAASYEQYF. The chain combines TRBV15 with TRBJ2-5; D unclear. The J call may be faulty, since TRBJ2-7 better matches the DNA end. Looked up from germline, CDR1 is LNHNV and CDR2 is YYDKDF (reference sequence). The CDR3 runs 14 residues.

On this clone: Other DNA sequences of this sample code for an identical CDR3. The chain couples TRBV18 to TRBJ1-2; no clear D. The CDR3 consists of 13 residues. CDR1 is KGHSH, CDR2 LQKENI, per germline. Trimming cost V 0 bases and J 7 bases, with 9 bases left between them. For the CDR3, the DNA is TGTGCCAGCTCACCACCCAATGCCGGTGGCTACACCTTC. The encoded protein is CASSPPNAGGYTF. The full variable domain, with the rest looked up from reference TRBV18 and TRBJ1-2, is NAGVMQNPRHLVRRRGQEARLRCSPMKGHSHVYWYRQLPEEGLKFMVYLQKENIIDESGMPKERFSAEFPKEGPSILRIQQVVRGDSAAYFCASSPPNAGGYTFGSGTRLTVV.

V gene TRBV28 combines with J gene TRBJ2-3, with TRBD2 identical over 9 bases. There are 15 residues in the CDR3. V shed 8 bases and J 0 bases; nucleotides not matched to a gene: 6. Germline values: CDR1 MDHEN, CDR2 SYDVKM. CDR3 protein: CASAGGSTSTDTQYF. The CDR3 DNA follows: TGTGCCAGCGCGGGGGGGAGCACTAGCACAGATACGCAGTATTTT.

This chain links TRBV6-5 with TRBJ1-2; TRBD1 might be the D (6 bases). V was clipped by 6 bases and J by 4 bases, with 15 bases between them. This CDR3 is built from 14 residues. Germline CDR1 and CDR2: MNHEY and SVGAGI. The CDR3: CASSPTGKSYGYTF. The CDR3 coding sequence is TGTGCCAGCAGCCCAACAGGGAAGAGCTATGGCTACACCTTC.

The V call is TRBV5-1, the J call TRBJ1-5, with TRBD1 matching 7 bases. The germline CDR1 and CDR2 sequences are SGHRS and YFSETQ. The CDR3 spans 15 residues. V trimming: 0 bases; J trimming: 6 bases; junction bases outside the gene matches: 6. The CDR3 region has the DNA TGCGCCAGCAGCTTGGACGGGACAGTCGCTCAGCCCCAGCATTTT. It is translated as CASSLDGTVAQPQHF. Full variable domain (outside the CDR3, taken from reference TRBV5-1 and TRBJ1-5): KAGVTQTPRYLIKTRGQQVTLSCSPISGHRSVSWYQQTPGQGLQFLFEYFSETQRNKGNFPGRFSGRQFSNSRSEMNVSTLELGDSALYLCASSLDGTVAQPQHFGDGTRLSIL.

This clone came up once. The chain couples TRBV27 to TRBJ2-3; D might be TRBD2 (5 bases). V lost 6 bases and J 0 bases, leaving 28 bases between the germline ends. The CDR3 has 20 residues. Germline-derived CDR1 and CDR2 are MNHEY and SMNVEV (reference sequence). CDR3 in amino acids: CASRLRDPVLRVGSTDTQYF. The DNA of the CDR3 is TGTGCCAGCAGACTCCGGGATCCGGTTTTGAGAGTCGGGAGCACAGATACGCAGTATTTT.

The chain links TRBV7-2 to TRBJ2-2; D call uncertain. The V end was cut by 1 base, the J end by 1 base, with 4 bases between. The germline CDR1 and CDR2 sequences are SGHTA and FQGNSA. This CDR3 contains 14 residues. CDR3 protein: CASSLVRNTGELFF. The CDR3 DNA reads as TGTGCCAGCAGCTTAGTCCGGAACACCGGGGAGCTGTTTTTT. Together with reference TRBV7-2 and TRBJ2-2, the CDR3 gives the full variable domain: GAGVSQSPSNKVTEKGKDVELRCDPISGHTALYWYRQSLGQGLEFLIYFQGNSAPDKSGLPSDRFSAERTGGSVSTLTIQRTQQEDSAVYLCASSLVRNTGELFFGEGSRLTVL.

To note about this clone: This sample includes further DNA sequences coding for the same CDR3. The chain uses TRBV25-1 and TRBJ1-2; no clear D gene. CDR3 size: 11 residues. Germline V gene sequence: CDR1 MGHDK, CDR2 SYGVNS. The V and J ends lost 5 bases and 1 base respectively, with 2 bases between them. DNA for the CDR3: TGTGCCAGCAGTCGTAACTATGGCTACACCTTC. It encodes CASSRNYGYTF.

DNA for the CDR3: TGTGCCAGCAGCGTATCTAGCGTCCCTTCCTACGAGCAGTTCTTC. This sequence encodes CASSVSSVPSYEQFF. This chain uses TRBV9 with TRBJ2-1; D perhaps matches TRBD2 (6 bases). The ends were cut back, 1 base at V and 10 bases at J, with 18 bases in the middle. CDR3 length: 15 residues. Germline loops: CDR1 SGDLS, CDR2 YYNGEE.

CDR3 protein: CASSWTSGTKNIQYF. The CDR3 DNA follows: TGTGCCAGCAGCTGGACTAGCGGGACCAAAAACATTCAGTACTTC. The genes are TRBV5-6 and TRBJ2-4, with 12 positions matching TRBD2. After removal of 3 bases from V and 2 bases from J, the junction contained 0 bases not matched to a gene. From germline, CDR1 is SGHDT and CDR2 YYEEEE. CDR3 size: 15 residues.